The source of this TCR beta chain is a study of early T cells in non-severe SARS-CoV-2 infection. Study at large: Sequencing input comprised bulk RNA from unsorted whole blood; chain pairing was not available.

TCRdb reprocessed the 5' RACE reads via MiXCR and lists one record per CDR3 protein. The sample lists 40,000 to 65,000 distinct CDR3 sequences, approximately 8% occurring once. This clonotype was seen many times. The sequencing input was whole blood. This clonotype was obtained from an adult who was a healthcare worker with PCR-confirmed SARS-CoV-2 infection or an uninfected control (not recorded which).

CDR3 sequence (DNA): TGCGCCAGCAGCTTCGAAAGGGATTCACCCCTCCACTTT. It encodes CASSFERDSPLHF. The chain carries TRBV5-1 and TRBJ1-6; the D is unclear. CDR3 length equals 13 residues. The V gene's germline CDR1 is SGHRS and CDR2 YFSETQ. V lost 2 bases to trimming and J lost 8 bases, with 8 bases between them.